This TCR beta chain was sequenced in a study of cytomegalovirus exposure and HLA in healthy donors. In the PCR, 60 Vbeta and 13 Jbeta primers were used. Authors' methods: The authors later counted 65 million to 80 million unique TCR beta chains, around 9.9 million of them shared. Clones were read by immunoSEQ multiplex PCR, and TCRdb kept only the in-frame ones, dropping some. That table furnishes V, J and clone size, whereas the DNA furnished D and trimming. The sample records some 120,000 clones, approximately 80% being singletons. The TCR comes from a male donor in good health and CMV-seropositive. The sequencing input was PBMCs.

CDR3 sequence (DNA): TGCGCCAGCAGCTTGGTCACCGGGACTTACCACAATGAGCAGTTCTTC. It encodes CASSLVTGTYHNEQFF. The gene calls are TRBV5-1 and TRBJ2-1; TRBD2 is a possible D gene (6 bases). Trimming cost V 0 bases and J 5 bases, with 15 bases left between them. The CDR3 consists of 16 residues. The germline gives CDR1 SGHRS, CDR2 YFSETQ.